These T cell receptor beta chains were read from a single sample in a study of cytomegalovirus exposure and HLA in healthy donors. Using immunoSEQ multiplex PCR, the repertoire was profiled, and TCRdb retains in-frame clones only, with some absent. This sample carries 65,000 to 90,000 clones, about four fifths of them seen once, and the ten largest clones take less than 9.5%. What was sequenced was PBMCs. The receptors derive from a woman between 40 and 50 years old in good health and CMV-seropositive. The CDR3 runs from the conserved cysteine through the conserved F or W. D genes are given only for firm matches. Size is omitted from some rows. Given values are once, few, many or a class for expanded clones.

clone_size,v_call,j_call,d_call,cdr3_nt,cdr3_aa
few,TRBV13,TRBJ2-7,TRBD1,TGTGCCAGCAGCTTACCCGGACAGGTCTACGAGCAGTACTTC,CASSLPGQVYEQYF
.,TRBV28,TRBJ2-7,TRBD1,TGTGCCAGCAGCCATCGGACAGGGCCCTACGAGCAGTACTTC,CASSHRTGPYEQYF
.,TRBV11-3,TRBJ2-3,TRBD1,TGTGCCAGCACAGGACAGGCGGAAGATACGCAGTATTTT,CASTGQAEDTQYF
.,TRBV9,TRBJ2-7,.,TGTGCCAGCAGCGTAGGTCAGGAGGGGCCCCACGAGCAGTACTTC,CASSVGQEGPHEQYF
few,TRBV6-5,TRBJ1-3,TRBD1,TGTGCCAGCAGTTACTCGGGGACAGGGGGTCAGAACACCATATATTTT,CASSYSGTGGQNTIYF
.,TRBV19,TRBJ1-1,.,TGTGCCAGTATCCAGGGGAGATGGATGAACACTGAAGCTTTCTTT,CASIQGRWMNTEAFF
.,TRBV27,TRBJ2-7,TRBD1,TGTGCCAGCAGTTCCGGGACAGGGGGCAGTCGGTACTTC,CASSSGTGGSRYF
.,TRBV19,TRBJ2-3,TRBD2,TGTGCCAGTAGTGGGGCGCTAGCGGGGGCTCCTAGCACAGATACGCAGTATTTT,CASSGALAGAPSTDTQYF
.,TRBV7-2,TRBJ1-2,.,TGTGCCAGCAGCGGTAGTGCTAACTATGGCTACACCTTC,CASSGSANYGYTF
few,TRBV18,TRBJ1-3,TRBD1,TGTGCCAGCACCCTCGACAGGGGCCAAAGAAACACCATATATTTT,CASTLDRGQRNTIYF
.,TRBV11-3,TRBJ1-2,TRBD1,TGTGCCAGCAGCTTAACAGGGGTTTGGTCGGACTATGGCTACACCTTC,CASSLTGVWSDYGYTF
.,TRBV7-2,TRBJ1-2,.,TGTGCCAGCAGCTCCCATTCTAACTATGGCTACACCTTC,CASSSHSNYGYTF
few,TRBV6-5,TRBJ2-5,TRBD2,TGTGCCAGCAGTGGACAGACTAGCGGCCAAGAGACCCAGTACTTC,CASSGQTSGQETQYF
.,TRBV23-1,TRBJ1-5,TRBD1,TGCGCCAGCAGTCATGGGACAGATCAGCCCCAGCATTTT,CASSHGTDQPQHF
.,TRBV12-5,TRBJ2-3,.,TGTGCTAGTGGATACACAGATACGCAGTATTTT,CASGYTDTQYF
.,TRBV7-6,TRBJ2-1,TRBD2,TGTGCCAGCAGCTCGCCGGGGACTAGCGGGGGGGGTTATGAGCAGTTCTTC,CASSSPGTSGGGYEQFF
.,TRBV4-2,TRBJ2-2,.,TGTGCCAGCAGCCAAGATTTGACTACCCGTCGCTCCGGGGAGCTGTTTTTT,CASSQDLTTRRSGELFF
.,TRBV4-1,TRBJ1-2,.,TGCGCCAGCAGCCAATACCGGGACACGAAAAAAGCTAACTATGGCTACACCTTC,CASSQYRDTKKANYGYTF
.,TRBV14,TRBJ2-5,.,TGTGCCAGCAGCCAAGGTGGATCAGGGGACGAGACCCAGTACTTC,CASSQGGSGDETQYF
.,TRBV28,TRBJ2-1,TRBD2,TGTGCCAGCAGTTTTGGGGCTAGCGGGGGGCGAAACAATGAGCAGTTCTTC,CASSFGASGGRNNEQFF
.,TRBV5-5,TRBJ2-4,TRBD2,TGTGCCAGCAGCGTATACGGGGGGGAACTCGGGAACATTCAGTACTTC,CASSVYGGELGNIQYF
once,TRBV2,TRBJ1-1,.,TGTGCCAGCACTAAGGGGATTCTGAACACTGAAGCTTTCTTT,CASTKGILNTEAFF
.,TRBV4-2,TRBJ2-1,TRBD2,TGTGCCAGCAGCCAAGCATCTTCTAGCGGGGTCTCCTACAATGAGCAGTTCTTC,CASSQASSSGVSYNEQFF
.,TRBV11-2,TRBJ2-5,.,TGTGCCAGCAGCTTAGATCGGTTCCAAGAGACCCAGTACTTC,CASSLDRFQETQYF
.,TRBV5-4,TRBJ2-3,.,TGTGCCAGCAGCCCGGGACTCGCAGGAACAGATACGCAGTATTTT,CASSPGLAGTDTQYF
.,TRBV7-7,TRBJ2-3,TRBD1,TGTGCCAGCAGCCCCGGGACAGGGGCAGATACGCAGTATTTT,CASSPGTGADTQYF
.,TRBV7-2,TRBJ2-6,TRBD2,TGTGCCAGCAGCTTAGTCAGCGGGGGGACTGGGGCCAACGTCCTGACTTTC,CASSLVSGGTGANVLTF
.,TRBV5-1,TRBJ1-3,.,TGCGCCAGCAGCCTCGGACAGCCTGGAAACACCATATATTTT,CASSLGQPGNTIYF
.,TRBV28,TRBJ2-1,TRBD2,TGTGCCAGCACTGCTAGCGGGGTATACAATGAGCAGTTCTTC,CASTASGVYNEQFF
.,TRBV5-1,TRBJ2-3,.,TGCGCCAGCAGCTTGAATGATCTAGGCACAGATACGCAGTATTTT,CASSLNDLGTDTQYF
.,TRBV27,TRBJ1-2,TRBD1,TGTGCCAGCAGTTCCCCGGGACAGGGACCCATGGAGGGCTACACCTTC,CASSSPGQGPMEGYTF
.,TRBV4-3,TRBJ2-6,.,TGCGCCAGCAGCCAAGGGGCCTATAACTCTGGGGCCAACGTCCTGACTTTC,CASSQGAYNSGANVLTF
.,TRBV29-1,TRBJ2-3,TRBD2,TGCAGCGTTGAAGTCCTGGGGGGGGCAGATACGCAGTATTTT,CSVEVLGGADTQYF
.,TRBV2,TRBJ1-2,TRBD1,TGTGCCAGCAGTTCGGACAGGGTCTATGGCTACACCTTC,CASSSDRVYGYTF
.,TRBV7-9,TRBJ2-3,.,TGTGCCAGCAGCGCGAACACAGATACGCAGTATTTT,CASSANTDTQYF
few,TRBV6-1,TRBJ2-7,TRBD2,TGTGCCAGCAGTGGTAGCGGGGGAAAGGGGCAGTACTTC,CASSGSGGKGQYF
.,TRBV5-1,TRBJ2-7,.,TGCGCCAGCACCCGGCAGGGTCGCTTCGACGAGCAGTACTTC,CASTRQGRFDEQYF
.,TRBV12-5,TRBJ2-5,TRBD1,TGTGCTAGTGGTGCCACAGGGGGAAGAGAGACCCAGTACTTC,CASGATGGRETQYF
.,TRBV6-1,TRBJ1-6,.,TGTGCCAGCAGTGAACAGGGCTCGAATTCACCCCTCCACTTT,CASSEQGSNSPLHF
.,TRBV28,TRBJ1-4,.,TGTGCCAGCAGTTTAGATCAGGGGACGGCTAATGAAAAACTGTTTTTT,CASSLDQGTANEKLFF
.,TRBV5-1,TRBJ1-6,TRBD1,TGCGCCAGCAGCTTTCGGACAGGAAGGGATTCACCCCTCCACTTT,CASSFRTGRDSPLHF
.,TRBV7-9,TRBJ2-7,TRBD1,TGTGCCAGCAGCGTCGGGACAGCCCTCAGCTCCTACGAGCAGTACTTC,CASSVGTALSSYEQYF
.,TRBV10-2,TRBJ2-7,.,TGCGCCAGCAGTGAGTCCAGCTACGAGCAGTACTTC,CASSESSYEQYF
.,TRBV7-2,TRBJ2-5,.,TGTGCCAGCAGCTTAACGCTACAGCAAGAGACCCAGTACTTC,CASSLTLQQETQYF
.,TRBV10-3,TRBJ1-1,TRBD1,TGTGCCATCAGGGTGACAGGGGTGAACACTGAAGCTTTCTTT,CAIRVTGVNTEAFF
.,TRBV4-1,TRBJ2-1,.,TGCGCCAGCAGCCAATGGTATCTAACCCCCCATGAGCAGTTCTTC,CASSQWYLTPHEQFF
.,TRBV5-4,TRBJ2-1,TRBD2,TGTGCCAGCAGCTTGGGGCGGGGGGCGTGGAATGAGCAGTTCTTC,CASSLGRGAWNEQFF